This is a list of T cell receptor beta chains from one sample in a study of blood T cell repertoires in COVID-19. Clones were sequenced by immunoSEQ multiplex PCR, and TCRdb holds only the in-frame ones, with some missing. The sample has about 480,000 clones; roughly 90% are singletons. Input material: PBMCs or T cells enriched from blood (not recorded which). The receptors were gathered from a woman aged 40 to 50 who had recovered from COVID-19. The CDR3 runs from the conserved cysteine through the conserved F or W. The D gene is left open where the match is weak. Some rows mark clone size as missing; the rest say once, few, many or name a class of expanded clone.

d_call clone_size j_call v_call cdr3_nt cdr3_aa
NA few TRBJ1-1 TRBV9 TGTGCCAGCAGCGTATTAGAGAACACTGAAGCTTTCTTT CASSVLENTEAFF
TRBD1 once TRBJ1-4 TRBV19 TGTGCCAGTAGAAGGGACAGGACTACTAATGAAAAACTGTTTTTT CASRRDRTTNEKLFF
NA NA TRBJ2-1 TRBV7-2 TGTGCCAGCAGCTTAGCGTACTCAGGAGGCGAGCAGTTCTTC CASSLAYSGGEQFF
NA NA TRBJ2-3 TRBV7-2 TGTGCCAGCAGCGCAAGACAGCGCACAGATACGCAGTATTTT CASSARQRTDTQYF
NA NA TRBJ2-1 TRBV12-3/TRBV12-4 TGTGCCAGCAGTTTTAGTCTTTCGGATGAGCAGTTCTTC CASSFSLSDEQFF
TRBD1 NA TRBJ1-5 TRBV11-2 TGTGCCAGCAGCTTAGATTTGGGACAGGGGCATCAGCCCCAGCATTTT CASSLDLGQGHQPQHF
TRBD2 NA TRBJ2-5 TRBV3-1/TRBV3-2 TGTGCCAGCAGCCAAAGGAGCTCTAGCGGGATATCGCCCCACCAAGAGACCCAGTACTTC CASSQRSSSGISPHQETQYF
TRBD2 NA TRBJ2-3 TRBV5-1 TGCGCCAGCAGCGAACCCGAACGGGGGGGCACAGATACGCAGTATTTT CASSEPERGGTDTQYF
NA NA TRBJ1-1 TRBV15 TGTGCCACCAGCAGAGCTGACCGTCCGGGCACTGAAGCTTTCTTT CATSRADRPGTEAFF
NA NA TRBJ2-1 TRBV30 TGTGCCTATCGGGGGGCGAGCTCCTACAATGAGCAGTTCTTC CAYRGASSYNEQFF
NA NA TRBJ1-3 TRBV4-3 TGCGCCAGCAGCCAAGATGGGGGAGGTGGAAACACCATATATTTT CASSQDGGGGNTIYF
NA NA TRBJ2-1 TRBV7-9 TGTGCCAGCAGCCCGGAGCGAATCGGGAATGAGCAGTTCTTC CASSPERIGNEQFF
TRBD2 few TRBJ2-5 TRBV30 TGTGCCTGGAGTGATAGCGGGGTGTCCCAAGAGACCCAGTACTTC CAWSDSGVSQETQYF
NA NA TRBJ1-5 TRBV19 TGTGCCAGTAGTCCTCGGGCGGGGGCGGCTCAGCCCCAGCATTTT CASSPRAGAAQPQHF
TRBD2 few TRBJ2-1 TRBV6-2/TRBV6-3 TGTGCCAGCAGTTATACAAGCGGGAGGGCCTTCTATGAGCAGTTCTTC CASSYTSGRAFYEQFF
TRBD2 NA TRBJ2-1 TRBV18 TGTGCCAGCTCACCTTCTAGCGGGTTATACAATGAGCAGTTCTTC CASSPSSGLYNEQFF
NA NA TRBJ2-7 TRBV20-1 TGCAGTGCTATCGGGTCGACCCATGAGTACTTC CSAIGSTHEYF
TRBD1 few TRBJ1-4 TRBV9 TGTGCCAGCAGCGTAGAGGCACAGGGGGATGAAAAACTGTTTTTT CASSVEAQGDEKLFF
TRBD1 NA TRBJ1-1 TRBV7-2 TGTGCCAGCAGCTCTAGGGCTGGACAGGGGCCTGAAGCTTTCTTT CASSSRAGQGPEAFF
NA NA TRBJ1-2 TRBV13 TGTGCCAGCAGCTTAGCCAGGGAGGCTGGCTACACCTTC CASSLAREAGYTF
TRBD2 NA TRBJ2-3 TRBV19 TGTGCCAGTAGTATTAGAGCGGGAGGGGATACGCAGTATTTT CASSIRAGGDTQYF
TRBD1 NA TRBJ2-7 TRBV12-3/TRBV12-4 TGTGCCACCAGGGACAGGGACTCCTACGAGCAGTACTTC CATRDRDSYEQYF
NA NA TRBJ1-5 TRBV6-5 TGTGCCACCGTACTCGGGACAAACAGCAATCAGCCCCAGCATTTT CATVLGTNSNQPQHF
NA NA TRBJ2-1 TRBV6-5 TGTGCCAGCAGTTACTCGTTGCGGGCGAAGGAGGATGAGCAGTTCTTC CASSYSLRAKEDEQFF
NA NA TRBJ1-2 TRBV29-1 TGCACCACAGAACGTTCGGGGGTCCCCTATGGCTACACCTTC CTTERSGVPYGYTF
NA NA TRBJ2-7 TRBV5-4 TGTGCCAGCAGCCAAGGGGGGGAGGGCCTCTACGAGCAGTACTTC CASSQGGEGLYEQYF
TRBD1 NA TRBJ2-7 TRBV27 TGTGCCAGCAGTCGCCTTGGACAGGGGTTCCTCTACGAGCAGTACTTC CASSRLGQGFLYEQYF
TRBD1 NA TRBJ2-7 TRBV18 TGTGCCAGCTCACCCCGGACAGGCTTCCACGAGCAGTACTTC CASSPRTGFHEQYF
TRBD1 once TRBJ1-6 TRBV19 TGTGCCAGTAGTATGGGACAGTCGAATTCACCCCTCCACTTT CASSMGQSNSPLHF
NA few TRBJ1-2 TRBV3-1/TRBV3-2 TGTGCCAGCAGCCAAGGGTTTGAGGGCACCTATGGCTACACCTTC CASSQGFEGTYGYTF
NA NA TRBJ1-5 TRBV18 TGTGCCAGCTCACCGGACAGACATAGCAATCAGCCCCAGCATTTT CASSPDRHSNQPQHF
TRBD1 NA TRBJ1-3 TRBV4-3 TGCGCCAGCAGCCAGGCCGGACAGGGGAACACCATATATTTT CASSQAGQGNTIYF
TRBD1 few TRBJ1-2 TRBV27 TGTGCCAGCAGTACGACAGGGGATTTCTATGGCTACACCTTC CASSTTGDFYGYTF
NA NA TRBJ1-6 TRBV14 TGTGCCAGCAGCCAAGTGTCGGCAGGGGCCGGTTCACCCCTCCACTTT CASSQVSAGAGSPLHF
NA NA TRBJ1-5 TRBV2 TGTGCCAGCAGTTCAAGCGGGTTCTCGGAGCCCCAGCATTTT CASSSSGFSEPQHF
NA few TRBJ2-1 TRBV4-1 TGCGCCAGCAGCCAAGAACAATGGGCTGAGCAGTTCTTC CASSQEQWAEQFF
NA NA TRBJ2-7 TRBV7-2 TGTGCCAGCAGCCTACAGGGTAGGACCTACGAGCAGTACTTC CASSLQGRTYEQYF
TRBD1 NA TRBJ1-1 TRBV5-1 TGCGCCAGCAGGCCCACTGGGACAGCCAAAACGGGCACTGAAGCTTTCTTT CASRPTGTAKTGTEAFF
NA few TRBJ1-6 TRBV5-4 TGTGCCAGCAGCTTGGGTCTCAGGGATAATTCACCCCTCCACTTT CASSLGLRDNSPLHF
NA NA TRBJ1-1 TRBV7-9 TGTGCCAGCAGCTTAGATCAGGGCGATGCTGAAGCTTTCTTT CASSLDQGDAEAFF
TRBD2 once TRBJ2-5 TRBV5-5 TGTGCCAGCAGCCTGGGGACTAGCGGGGAAGAGACCCAGTACTTC CASSLGTSGEETQYF
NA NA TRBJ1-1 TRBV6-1 TGTGCCAGCAGTGAGCAGGGCTGGAACACTGAAGCTTTCTTT CASSEQGWNTEAFF